Listed below are T cell receptor beta chains from one sample, sequenced in a study of blood T cell repertoires in COVID-19. Sequencing was performed with immunoSEQ multiplex PCR; in TCRdb, only in-frame clones are kept and a portion is missing. Of approximately 210,000 clones in the sample, over 70% are singletons; the top ten hold 2.9%. The sequenced material came from peripheral blood. These receptors were collected from a man in his forties or fifties with active or convalescent COVID-19. CDR3s include the opening cysteine and the closing phenylalanine or tryptophan. Each record gives: J gene, D gene, V gene, clone size, CDR3 protein, CDR3 DNA. A D gene is named only where the DNA matches it firmly. A clone size is listed for some rows: how often the clone was seen (once, few, many), or a class if it is expanded.

J gene: TRBJ2-1
D gene: TRBD1
V gene: TRBV28
clone size: -
CDR3 protein: CASSGTGVGNEQFF
CDR3 DNA: TGTGCCAGTTCCGGGACAGGGGTCGGGAATGAGCAGTTCTTC

J gene: TRBJ2-5
D gene: -
V gene: TRBV9
clone size: -
CDR3 protein: CASSVTPLGTQYF
CDR3 DNA: TGTGCCAGCAGCGTAACTCCCCTCGGGACCCAGTACTTC

J gene: TRBJ2-3
D gene: -
V gene: TRBV28
clone size: -
CDR3 protein: CASSFGGGAGGDTQYF
CDR3 DNA: TGTGCCAGCAGTTTCGGAGGGGGCGCGGGAGGAGATACGCAGTATTTT

J gene: TRBJ2-7
D gene: TRBD2
V gene: TRBV6-6
clone size: -
CDR3 protein: CASSSGLAGTEQYF
CDR3 DNA: TGTGCCAGCAGTTCCGGACTAGCGGGGACCGAGCAGTACTTC

J gene: TRBJ1-4
D gene: TRBD1
V gene: TRBV4-3
clone size: once
CDR3 protein: CASSQDRDRGLVNEKLFF
CDR3 DNA: TGCGCCAGCAGCCAAGATCGCGACAGGGGGCTAGTTAATGAAAAACTGTTTTTT

J gene: TRBJ1-2
D gene: -
V gene: TRBV7-2
clone size: -
CDR3 protein: CASSLSSTGFYGYTF
CDR3 DNA: TGTGCCAGCAGCTTAAGTTCTACAGGGTTCTATGGCTACACCTTC

J gene: TRBJ1-1
D gene: TRBD1
V gene: TRBV14
clone size: -
CDR3 protein: CASSPRLQGVSPNTEAFF
CDR3 DNA: TGTGCCAGCAGCCCGCGCCTTCAGGGGGTTTCCCCGAACACTGAAGCTTTCTTT

J gene: TRBJ2-2
D gene: TRBD2
V gene: TRBV3-1/TRBV3-2
clone size: -
CDR3 protein: CASSQVALAGPNTGELFF
CDR3 DNA: TGTGCCAGCAGCCAAGTGGCCCTAGCGGGGCCGAACACCGGGGAGCTGTTTTTT

J gene: TRBJ1-2
D gene: -
V gene: TRBV30
clone size: -
CDR3 protein: CAWTFQGDYGYTF
CDR3 DNA: TGTGCCTGGACCTTTCAGGGTGACTATGGCTACACCTTC

J gene: TRBJ2-4
D gene: -
V gene: TRBV7-9
clone size: -
CDR3 protein: CASSTRTDTLAKNIQYF
CDR3 DNA: TGTGCCAGCAGCACCCGGACAGACACCTTAGCCAAAAACATTCAGTACTTC

J gene: TRBJ1-2
D gene: -
V gene: TRBV4-1
clone size: -
CDR3 protein: CASSQGGGVYSYTF
CDR3 DNA: TGCGCCAGCAGCCAAGGAGGGGGGGTCTACAGCTACACCTTC

J gene: TRBJ2-4
D gene: -
V gene: TRBV5-1
clone size: -
CDR3 protein: CASSQDPGTNIQYF
CDR3 DNA: TGCGCCAGCAGCCAAGACCCGGGAACGAACATTCAGTACTTC

J gene: TRBJ1-2
D gene: TRBD1
V gene: TRBV27
clone size: -
CDR3 protein: CASSLQGAVYGYTF
CDR3 DNA: TGTGCCAGCAGTTTACAGGGGGCCGTCTATGGCTACACCTTC

J gene: TRBJ1-1
D gene: TRBD1
V gene: TRBV4-3
clone size: -
CDR3 protein: CASSQGTGLLNTEAFF
CDR3 DNA: TGCGCCAGCAGCCAGGGGACAGGCCTGTTGAACACTGAAGCTTTCTTT

J gene: TRBJ2-5
D gene: TRBD2
V gene: TRBV5-4
clone size: -
CDR3 protein: CASSLNGAGETQYF
CDR3 DNA: TGTGCCAGCAGCTTGAACGGAGCGGGGGAGACCCAGTACTTC

J gene: TRBJ2-1
D gene: TRBD2
V gene: TRBV5-1
clone size: -
CDR3 protein: CASSPWTSGGEEGEQFF
CDR3 DNA: TGCGCCAGCAGCCCGTGGACTAGCGGGGGGGAGGAAGGGGAGCAGTTCTTC

J gene: TRBJ2-1
D gene: TRBD2
V gene: TRBV15
clone size: -
CDR3 protein: CATSRELAGDNEQFF
CDR3 DNA: TGTGCCACCAGCAGAGAACTAGCGGGCGACAATGAGCAGTTCTTC

J gene: TRBJ1-1
D gene: TRBD1
V gene: TRBV6-6
clone size: few
CDR3 protein: CASSSQTGVTEAFF
CDR3 DNA: TGTGCCAGCAGCAGTCAGACAGGGGTCACTGAAGCTTTCTTT

J gene: TRBJ1-2
D gene: TRBD1
V gene: TRBV10-3
clone size: -
CDR3 protein: CAISESKKSGQGASGYYGYTF
CDR3 DNA: TGTGCCATCAGTGAGTCGAAGAAGTCGGGACAGGGGGCAAGTGGGTACTATGGCTACACCTTC

J gene: TRBJ2-1
D gene: TRBD2
V gene: TRBV27
clone size: -
CDR3 protein: CASSRTSGMDEQFF
CDR3 DNA: TGTGCCAGCAGCCGGACTAGCGGGATGGATGAGCAGTTCTTC

J gene: TRBJ2-7
D gene: TRBD1
V gene: TRBV3-1/TRBV3-2
clone size: once
CDR3 protein: CASSQEAAGGSYEQYF
CDR3 DNA: TGTGCCAGCAGCCAAGAGGCGGCAGGGGGTTCCTACGAGCAGTACTTC

J gene: TRBJ1-2
D gene: -
V gene: TRBV7-2
clone size: -
CDR3 protein: CASSLGVQGGGYTF
CDR3 DNA: TGTGCCAGCAGCTTAGGAGTCCAGGGTGGTGGCTACACCTTC